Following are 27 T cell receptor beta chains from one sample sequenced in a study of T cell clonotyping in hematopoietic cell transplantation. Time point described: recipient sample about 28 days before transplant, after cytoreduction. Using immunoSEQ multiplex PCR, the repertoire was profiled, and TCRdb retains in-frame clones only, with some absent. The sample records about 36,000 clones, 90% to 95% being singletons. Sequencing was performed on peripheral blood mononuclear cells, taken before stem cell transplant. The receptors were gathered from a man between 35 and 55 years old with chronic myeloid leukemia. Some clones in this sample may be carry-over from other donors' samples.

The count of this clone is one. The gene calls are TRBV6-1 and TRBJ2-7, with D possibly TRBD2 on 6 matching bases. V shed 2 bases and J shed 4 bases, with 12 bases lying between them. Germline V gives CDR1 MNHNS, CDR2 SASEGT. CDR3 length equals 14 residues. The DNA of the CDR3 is TGTGCCAGCAGTGAATCGGGACTGTTTTACGAGCAGTACTTC. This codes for CASSESGLFYEQYF.

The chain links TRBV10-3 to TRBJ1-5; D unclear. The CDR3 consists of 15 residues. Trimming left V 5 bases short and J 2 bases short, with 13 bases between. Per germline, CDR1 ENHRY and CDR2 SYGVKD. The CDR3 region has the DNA TGTGCCATCAGTCAAGTCGAGAGGGGCAATCAGCCCCAGCATTTT. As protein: CAISQVERGNQPQHF.

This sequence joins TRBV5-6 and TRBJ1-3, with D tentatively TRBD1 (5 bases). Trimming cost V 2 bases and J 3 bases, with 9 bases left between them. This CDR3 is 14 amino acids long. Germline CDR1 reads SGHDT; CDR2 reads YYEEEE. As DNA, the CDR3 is TGTGCCAGCAGCTTTGGGACGAGTGGAAACACCATATATTTT. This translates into CASSFGTSGNTIYF.

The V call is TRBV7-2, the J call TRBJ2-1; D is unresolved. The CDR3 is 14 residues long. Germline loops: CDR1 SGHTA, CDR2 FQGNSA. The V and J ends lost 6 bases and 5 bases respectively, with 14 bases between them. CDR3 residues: CASRETTVDNEQFF. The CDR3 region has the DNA TGTGCCAGCAGGGAAACAACAGTAGACAATGAGCAGTTCTTC.

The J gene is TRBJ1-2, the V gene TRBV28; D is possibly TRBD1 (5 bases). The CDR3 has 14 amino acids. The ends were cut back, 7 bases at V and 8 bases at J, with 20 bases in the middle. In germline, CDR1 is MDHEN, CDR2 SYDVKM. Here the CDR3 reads CASKVLGGPEGYTF. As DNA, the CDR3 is TGTGCCAGCAAAGTCTTGGGGGGTCCCGAAGGCTACACCTTC.

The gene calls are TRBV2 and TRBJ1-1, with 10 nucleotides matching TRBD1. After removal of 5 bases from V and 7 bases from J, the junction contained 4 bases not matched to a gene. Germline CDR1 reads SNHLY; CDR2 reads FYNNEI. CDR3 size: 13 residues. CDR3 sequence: CASSRQGAGEAFF. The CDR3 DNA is TGTGCCAGCAGTAGACAGGGGGCGGGTGAAGCTTTCTTT.

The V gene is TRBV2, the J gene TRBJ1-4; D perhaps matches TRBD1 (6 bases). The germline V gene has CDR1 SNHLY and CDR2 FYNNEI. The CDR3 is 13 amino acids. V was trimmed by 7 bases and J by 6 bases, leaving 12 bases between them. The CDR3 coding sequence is TGTGCCAGCACTAGGACAGTTGATGAAAAACTGTTTTTT. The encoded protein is CASTRTVDEKLFF.

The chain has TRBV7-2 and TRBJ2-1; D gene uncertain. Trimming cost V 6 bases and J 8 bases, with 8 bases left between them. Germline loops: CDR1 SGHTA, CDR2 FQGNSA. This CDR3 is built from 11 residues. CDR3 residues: CASSPVDEQFF. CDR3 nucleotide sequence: TGTGCCAGCAGTCCAGTTGATGAGCAGTTCTTC.

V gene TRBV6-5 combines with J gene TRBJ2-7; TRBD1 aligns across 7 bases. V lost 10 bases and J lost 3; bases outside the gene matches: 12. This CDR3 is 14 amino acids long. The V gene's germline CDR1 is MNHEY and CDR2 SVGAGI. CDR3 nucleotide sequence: TGTGCCACCTCTCCCGTGGGACAGATCTACGAGCAGTACTTC. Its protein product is CATSPVGQIYEQYF.

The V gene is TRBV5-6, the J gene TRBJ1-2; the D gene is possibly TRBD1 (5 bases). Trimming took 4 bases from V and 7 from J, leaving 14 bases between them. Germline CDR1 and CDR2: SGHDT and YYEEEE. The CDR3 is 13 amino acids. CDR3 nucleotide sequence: TGTGCCAGCAGCCGACCCCTGGGGGGTGGCTACACCTTC. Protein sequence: CASSRPLGGGYTF.

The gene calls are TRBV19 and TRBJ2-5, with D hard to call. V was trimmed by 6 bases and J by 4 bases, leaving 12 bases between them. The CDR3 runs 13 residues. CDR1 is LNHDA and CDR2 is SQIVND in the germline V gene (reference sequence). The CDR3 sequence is CASSNQWRETQYF. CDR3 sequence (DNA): TGTGCCAGTAGCAACCAATGGCGAGAGACCCAGTACTTC.

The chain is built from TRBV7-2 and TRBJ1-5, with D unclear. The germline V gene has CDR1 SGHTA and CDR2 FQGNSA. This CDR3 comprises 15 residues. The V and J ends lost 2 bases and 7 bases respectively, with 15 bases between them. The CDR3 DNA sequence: TGTGCCAGCAGCTTAAGTCCCGATCCGGGCCAGCCCCAGCATTTT. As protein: CASSLSPDPGQPQHF.

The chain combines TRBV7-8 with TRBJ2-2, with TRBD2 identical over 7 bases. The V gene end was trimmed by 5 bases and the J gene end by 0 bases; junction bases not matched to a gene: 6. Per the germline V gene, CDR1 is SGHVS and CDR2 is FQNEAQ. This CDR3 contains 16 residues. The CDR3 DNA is TGTGCCAGCAGCCCGAGGGAGGGGACGAACACCGGGGAGCTGTTTTTT. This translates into CASSPREGTNTGELFF.

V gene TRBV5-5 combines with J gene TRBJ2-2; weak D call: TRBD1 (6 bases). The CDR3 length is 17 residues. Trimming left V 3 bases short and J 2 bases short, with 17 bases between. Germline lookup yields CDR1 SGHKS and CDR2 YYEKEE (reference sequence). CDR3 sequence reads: CASSWILQGSNTGELFF. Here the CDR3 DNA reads TGTGCCAGCAGCTGGATATTACAGGGTTCTAACACCGGGGAGCTGTTTTTT.

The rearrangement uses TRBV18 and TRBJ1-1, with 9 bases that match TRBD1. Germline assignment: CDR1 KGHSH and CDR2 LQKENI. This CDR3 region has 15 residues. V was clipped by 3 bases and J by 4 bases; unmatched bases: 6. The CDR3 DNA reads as TGTGCCAGCTCACCGGGACAGGGAAGAAGCACTGAAGCTTTCTTT. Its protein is CASSPGQGRSTEAFF.

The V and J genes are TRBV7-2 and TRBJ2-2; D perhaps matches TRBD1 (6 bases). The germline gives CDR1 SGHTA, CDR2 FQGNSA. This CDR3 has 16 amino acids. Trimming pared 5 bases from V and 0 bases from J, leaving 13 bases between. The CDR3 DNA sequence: TGTGCCAGCAGCACCGCCGGGACACCGAACACCGGGGAGCTGTTTTTT. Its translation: CASSTAGTPNTGELFF. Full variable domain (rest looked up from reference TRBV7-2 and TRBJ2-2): GAGVSQSPSNKVTEKGKDVELRCDPISGHTALYWYRQSLGQGLEFLIYFQGNSAPDKSGLPSDRFSAERTGGSVSTLTIQRTQQEDSAVYLCASSTAGTPNTGELFFGEGSRLTVL.

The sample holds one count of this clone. The CDR3 sequence: CASMRGSSYNEQFF. CDR3 DNA: TGTGCCAGCATGAGGGGGAGCTCCTACAATGAGCAGTTCTTC. The chain combines TRBV2 with TRBJ2-1; D might be TRBD1 (6 bases). V was shortened by 7 bases and J by 0 bases, with 10 bases between the two germline ends. CDR3 size: 14 residues. CDR1 and CDR2 from the germline V gene are SNHLY and FYNNEI.

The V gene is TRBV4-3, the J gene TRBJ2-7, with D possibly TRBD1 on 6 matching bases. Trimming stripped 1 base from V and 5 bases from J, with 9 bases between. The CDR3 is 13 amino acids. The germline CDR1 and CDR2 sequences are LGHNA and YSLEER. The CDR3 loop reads CASSQATGNEQYF. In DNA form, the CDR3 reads TGCGCCAGCAGCCAAGCTACAGGGAACGAGCAGTACTTC.

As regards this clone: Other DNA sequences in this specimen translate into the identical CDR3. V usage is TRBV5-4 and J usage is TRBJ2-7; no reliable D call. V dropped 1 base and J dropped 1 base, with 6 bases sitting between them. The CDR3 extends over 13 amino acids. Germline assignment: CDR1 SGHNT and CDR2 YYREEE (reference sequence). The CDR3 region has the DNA TGTGCCAGCAGCTTGCGTGGTTCCTACGAGCAGTACTTC. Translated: CASSLRGSYEQYF.

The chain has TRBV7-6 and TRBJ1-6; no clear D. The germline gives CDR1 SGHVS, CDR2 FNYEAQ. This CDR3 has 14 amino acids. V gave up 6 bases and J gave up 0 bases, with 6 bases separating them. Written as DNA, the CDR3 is TGTGCCAGCAGGGAGAGCTCCTATAATTCACCCCTCCACTTT. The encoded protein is CASRESSYNSPLHF.

The CDR3 reads CSVAVTAFGTGELFF. CDR3 sequence (DNA): TGCAGCGTTGCAGTCACAGCCTTTGGCACCGGGGAGCTGTTTTTT. The chain links TRBV29-1 to TRBJ2-2; D gene uncertain. From germline, CDR1 is SQVTM and CDR2 ANQGSEA. V gave up 4 bases and J gave up 4 bases, with 16 bases separating them. The CDR3 sequence is 15 residues long.

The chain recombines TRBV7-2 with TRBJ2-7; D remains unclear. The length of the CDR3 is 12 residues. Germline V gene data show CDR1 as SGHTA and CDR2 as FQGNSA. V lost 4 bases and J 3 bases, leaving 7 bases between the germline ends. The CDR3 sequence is CASSWWDYEQYF. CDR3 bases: TGTGCCAGCAGCTGGTGGGACTACGAGCAGTACTTC.

The CDR3 region is CAWNPEGGERNTIYF. Written as DNA, the CDR3 is TGTGCCTGGAACCCCGAAGGGGGTGAAAGAAACACCATATATTTT. The rearrangement uses TRBV30 and TRBJ1-3; weak D call: TRBD1 (6 bases). Trimming left V 4 bases short and J 5 bases short, with 18 bases between. CDR1 and CDR2 (germline): GTSNPN, SVGIG (reference sequence). The CDR3 has 15 residues. Drawing the rest from reference TRBV30 and TRBJ1-3, the complete variable domain is SQTIHQWPATLVQPVGSPLSLECTVEGTSNPNLYWYRQAAGRGLQLLFYSVGIGQISSEVPQNLSASRPQDRQFILSSKKLLLSDSGFYLCAWNPEGGERNTIYFGEGSWLTVV.

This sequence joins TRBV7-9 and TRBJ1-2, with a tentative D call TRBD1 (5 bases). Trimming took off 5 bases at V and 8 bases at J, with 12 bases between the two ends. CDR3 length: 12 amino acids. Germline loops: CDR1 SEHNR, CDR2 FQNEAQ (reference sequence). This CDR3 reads CASSRLREGYTF. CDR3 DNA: TGTGCCAGCAGCCGACTCAGGGAGGGCTACACCTTC.

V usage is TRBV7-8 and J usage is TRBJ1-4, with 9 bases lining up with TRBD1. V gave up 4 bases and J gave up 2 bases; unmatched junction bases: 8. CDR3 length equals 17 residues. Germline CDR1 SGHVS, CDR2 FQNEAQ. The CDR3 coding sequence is TGTGCCAGCAGCTGGGACAGGGACCGAGGGACTAATGAAAAACTGTTTTTT. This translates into CASSWDRDRGTNEKLFF.

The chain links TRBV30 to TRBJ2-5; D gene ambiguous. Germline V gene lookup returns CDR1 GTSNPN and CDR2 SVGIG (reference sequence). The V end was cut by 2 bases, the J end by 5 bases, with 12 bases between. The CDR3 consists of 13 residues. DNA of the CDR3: TGTGCCTGGAGTCCTAGGGTGTGGGAGACCCAGTACTTC. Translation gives CAWSPRVWETQYF.

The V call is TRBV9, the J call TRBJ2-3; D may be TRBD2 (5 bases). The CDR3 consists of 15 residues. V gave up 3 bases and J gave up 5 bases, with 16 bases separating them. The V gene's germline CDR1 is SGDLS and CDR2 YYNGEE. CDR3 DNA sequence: TGTGCCAGCAGCGATGGAGGCGTTCTTGGAGATACGCAGTATTTT. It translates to CASSDGGVLGDTQYF. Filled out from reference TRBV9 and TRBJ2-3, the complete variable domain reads DSGVTQTPKHLITATGQRVTLRCSPRSGDLSVYWYQQSLDQGLQFLIQYYNGEERAKGNILERFSAQQFPDLHSELNLSSLELGDSALYFCASSDGGVLGDTQYFGPGTRLTVL.